Sequencing of this T cell receptor beta chain was carried out in a study of shared clonotypes between healthy human individuals. On the study more broadly: Researchers assigned three CD4 naive, three CD4 memory, two CD8 naive and one CD8 memory plate to each donor. Findings and caveats of the study: Non-shared clonotypes displayed generation probabilities falling below those of clonotypes present in all four donors. Some naive CD4 clonotypes, around 4.7%, turned up in common across a handful of donors.

With respect to this clone: Its antigen remains unknown.

Sequenced by immunoSEQ multiplex PCR; TCRdb stores in-frame clones only, minus some. The sample consists of about 1.4 million clones, roughly 96% of them appearing once. CDR1 and CDR2 (germline): SGHAT, FQNNGV. Trimming removed 1 base from V and 0 bases from J, with 17 bases in between. The CDR3 runs to 18 residues. The specimen was naive CD4+ T cells sorted from blood. The sample's subset: CD45RA+ positively selected. J is TRBJ2-3 and V is TRBV11-2; possibly TRBD2 for D (5 bases). This TCR derives from a man aged 25-45 years in good health. CDR3 loop: CASSLAGGLMLSTDTQYF. CDR3 in DNA: TGTGCCAGCAGCTTAGCTGGAGGTCTGATGCTAAGCACAGATACGCAGTATTTT.